This T cell receptor (beta chain) was found in a study of cytomegalovirus exposure and HLA in healthy donors (dated by TCRdb to 2016 to 2017). About the study as a whole: An earlier analysis of around 600 of the donors reported more than 250 Gb of sequence data and 117 million unique TCR beta sequences from some 180 million T cells. Approximately 300 gigabases of sequencing data and approximately 93 million unique TCR sequences were included in an early release covering about 620 HLA-typed donors. The genetic ancestry cluster associated with self-reported Caucasian donors included roughly four fifths of the approximately 430 genotyped donors. The study aimed to test whether cataloging public T cell receptors could reveal signatures of past pathogen exposure. The T cell repertoires of under 700 subjects were profiled by immunosequencing and related to cytomegalovirus serostatus. In addition to the first cohort of 650 to 750 subjects, a separate validation cohort of approximately 110 different subjects was used. The study combined high-throughput TCR immunosequencing, statistical association of individual TCRs with disease status, and machine learning to predict cytomegalovirus infection status. To study patterns of TCR occurrence, a later analysis re-analyzed previously published TCR beta repertoires from 650 to 750 donors and added high-resolution HLA genotyping. The later analysis used no new phenotypic data to find candidate immune exposures, relying instead on TCR beta sequences and their occurrence across donors. In an earlier analysis of several hundred of the donors, high-throughput TCR beta sequencing was used to judge whether each TCR beta V gene segment behaved as functional or pseudogenic. Donor age, sex, ethnicity and CMV serostatus were compiled together with the repertoire data. A later genetic analysis took genome-wide SNP genotypes for about three fifths of the roughly 700 donors and used that subset as a discovery cohort. Every discovery cohort repertoire had been produced on one sequencing platform. Class I and class II HLA loci were covered by the typing at four-digit resolution. Typing coverage differed by locus: A, B, C, DRB1 and DQB1 were typed in roughly 629-640 donors, DQA1 in 500 to 550, DPA1 in approximately 600, and DPB1 in just under 480. Several DR-DQ haplotypes were treated as single units for association and clustering because of strong linkage in the cohort. Across around 400 genotyped donors of the cohort, an average of about 240,000 unique TCR beta nucleotide sequences per donor were sequenced, and approximately 17% of those sequences were non-productive. What the authors observed across the whole study: The classifier was reported to diagnose cytomegalovirus status with high specificity and sensitivity in both the original and validation cohorts. Because counts were too low, roughly 16 rarely observed V segments, including chromosome 9 orphons, were left out of the earlier analysis of a few hundred of the donors. For the cohort, immune exposure information was limited to CMV serostatus. Some IMGT-functional V segments, including TRBV6-2 and TRBV6-3, could not be distinguished by the 87-base-pair reads and were therefore excluded. An association between a missense DCLRE1C variant and V-gene and J-gene trimming of TCR beta chains was found in a later genetic analysis and replicated in an independent cohort. In a later analysis, HLA-associated TCR beta chains showed more clonal expansion and lower generation probabilities than non-associated chains that were equally common. A total of roughly 160 TCR beta chains were listed by the study as associated with cytomegalovirus. In a later analysis, the rate of TCR association differed among HLA loci, with DRB1 alleles having the most associated TCRs and HLA-C alleles having the fewest. Roughly uniform sequencing depth across donors was assumed in presence/absence analyses, although this assumption may not hold. Because some donors lacked HLA typing at each locus, the association tests relied only on the typed subset. According to a later genetic analysis, donors in an Asian-associated ancestry cluster had fewer N-insertions in productive TCRs than the roughly 660-donor mean. A further reported finding was that TCR beta sequences accurately predicted the HLA-A and HLA-B alleles for most subjects in the first cohort. According to a later analysis, most CMV-associated TCR beta chains appeared to be HLA-restricted, and the HLA associations seemed to be driven largely by CMV exposure. Linkage disequilibrium might explain the correlated functional status among segregating V segments, but an unknown experimental factor could not be ruled out. Three of the identified cytomegalovirus-associated TCR beta chains were confirmed in vitro to be specific for cytomegalovirus antigens. The sequencing pipeline was judged likely to have produced a cluster of highly shared sequence variants as a technical artifact. Assigning TCR associations to individual alleles was difficult when HLA alleles, especially DR and DQ, strongly co-occurred. According to the authors, the approach could potentially be generalized to other disease states and immunological phenotypes. Broadly in line with IMGT annotations, most TCR beta V segments showed up in productive rearrangements about 87% or about 30% of the time in an earlier analysis of around 550 of the donors. While some public TCRs were present in many individuals, most TCR sequences turned up only very rarely across donors. According to a later analysis, parvovirus B19, influenza, CMV and Epstein-Barr virus appeared linked to several top co-occurrence clusters. At a false discovery rate of 0.05, a later analysis linked around 17,000 TCR beta sequences to specific HLA alleles. In this cohort, only TCR beta chains were sequenced, and detectable features were limited by the absence of alpha or paired-chain data.

Trimming accounts for 5 bases at V and 3 bases at J, while the number of junction bases matched to no gene is 4. Spanning cysteine to phenylalanine, the CDR3 consists of 15 amino acids. Only the CDR3 portion is preserved as DNA: 45 bases, with reading frame beginning at the first base. Reading the germline V gene (reference sequence) gives CDR1 LNHNV and CDR2 YYDKDF. To prepare the library, the immunoSEQ multiplex PCR assay was applied. The multiplex PCR relied on a mix of 60 forward primers for TCR Vbeta segments and 13 reverse primers for TCR Jbeta segments. The CDR3 region of rearranged TCR beta genes was amplified from genomic DNA with a multiplex PCR assay. Amplified TCR beta libraries were sequenced as 87-base-pair reads on the Illumina HiSeq System. In the source study's methods: Across the 600 to 700 repertoires, a later analysis counted roughly 84 million unique TCR beta chains, 9 million to 14 million of which were shared by at least two donors. Raw reads were error-corrected and collapsed into unique sequences with a nearest-neighbor algorithm that merged closely related sequences to remove PCR and sequencing errors. Alignment of CDR3 sequences to IMGT reference sequences was used to assign V, D and J gene segments. For a sequence to be retained, a match of at least six nucleotides to both a V gene segment and a J gene segment was required. A rearrangement was called productive if the CDR3 had no stop codons and remained in frame with V and J, and every other rearrangement was called non-productive. CDR3 was defined by IMGT convention, running from the second conserved V-encoded cysteine to the conserved J-encoded phenylalanine. Sequences without an unambiguous match to a single V gene segment were excluded from the earlier analysis of a few hundred of the donors. In an earlier analysis of 587 of the donors, V segments were called functional above 56.7% productive rearrangements and were called segregating when the between-donor standard deviation exceeded 5%. To diagnose cytomegalovirus status from the catalog of TCR beta chain sequences, a statistical classification framework was built. V and J gene assignment, in a later analysis, came from comparing TCR nucleotide sequences with IMGT/GENE-DB human TR gene sequences. Using the TCRdist pipeline, a later analysis assigned CDR3 sequences along with most-parsimonious VDJ recombination scenarios. In a later analysis, each TCR beta chain was defined by its CDR3 amino acid sequence together with its V-gene family, and reads without a unique V-gene family were excluded. In a later analysis, nearly 600 highly shared, low-generation-probability nucleotide sequences were removed to address suspected cross-contamination and a sequencing artifact. In a later analysis, a clonal expansion index was calculated for each public chain from normalized within-repertoire ranks of inferred template counts. In a later analysis, generation probabilities were computed using a VDJ recombination model fitted to out-of-frame rearrangements, and the results were checked against IGoR. In a later analysis, TCR-TCR, TCR-HLA and TCR-CMV co-occurrence was scored with hypergeometric tests, and a repertoire-size bias correction was applied to TCR pairs. In a later analysis, false discovery rates were estimated by permuting HLA or CMV assignments 20 times. A later analysis grouped co-occurring TCRs with DBSCAN, adding TCRdist sequence similarity when clustering within HLA-allele-positive subsets. Repertoires with fewer than 30,000 or more than 120,000 public chains were left out of co-occurrence clustering, as were four to six repertoires with anomalous nucleotide sharing. The immuneACCESS repertoire file appears here via TCRdb, limited to in-frame rearrangements. These files lack a portion of the clones; in checked studies, under half of the deficit traces to unresolved V genes, and the cause of the others is not known. That table gives V, J and clone size, and the DNA gave D and trimming. This sample comprises 180,000 or so clones, 80% of them detected only once. Less than 2% of the sample is held by the ten biggest clonotypes.

The cohort was made up of 500 to 850 healthy bone marrow donors. At the time of sampling, every cohort member was nominally healthy, though immune exposures that went unrecorded were likely present. The donor tested CMV seronegative and was one of the 352 seronegative cohort members. A peripheral blood sample was collected from each donor, and TCR beta sequencing was performed on peripheral blood mononuclear cells. The Qiagen DNeasy Blood Extraction Kit was used to extract genomic DNA from the blood cell samples. Worth noting for this clone: The antigen it recognizes is unknown. Base quality data are lacking; no much larger clone is found one base away.

Input material: PBMCs. The TCR originated in a young woman in good health and CMV-seronegative. The receptor chain draws on TRBV15 and TRBJ2-2; a stretch of 9 junction bases matches TRBD1. The CDR3 here reads CATSGDRVHTGELFF. The DNA sequence is TGTGCCACCAGCGGGGACAGGGTTCACACCGGGGAGCTGTTTTTT. The reference TRBV15 and TRBJ2-2 proteins fill in what lies around the CDR3, so the full variable domain reads DAMVIQNPRYQVTQFGKPVTLSCSQTLNHNVMYWYQQKSSQAPKLLFHYYDKDFNNEADTPDNFQSRRPNTSFCFLDIRSPGLGDTAMYLCATSGDRVHTGELFFGEGSRLTVL.